This note documents a single T cell receptor (beta chain) sequence. Its antigen remains unknown. The data were taken from a study of T cell responses to AZD1222 COVID-19 vaccine. Findings and caveats of the study: There were repertoire samples only from the period after the peak T cell response. Dominant at 160-218 and 743-854, vaccine-associated CD4 TCRs also spanned spike. Clonal diversity may have been underestimated, and the donors were mostly white British, with more females than males.

Only in-frame clones appear in the TCRdb table, and some are missing; sequencing was by immunoSEQ multiplex PCR. This table holds 120,000 or so clones, approximately 90% found once. Per the germline V gene, CDR1 is PRHDT and CDR2 is FYEKMQ (reference sequence). The trim removed 5 bases at V and 7 bases at J, leaving 11 bases unmatched. The CDR3 consists of 15 residues. Analyses pooled second doses at about 4 or about 12 weeks. This sequence originates from an adult who received the AZD1222 COVID-19 vaccine. The chain is built from TRBV13 and TRBJ1-2; 9 bases are a match to TRBD1. Sequenced here: peripheral blood, sampled 28 days after the second AZD1222 dose. The CDR3 spells CASSPTGQGTAGYTF. CDR3 DNA sequence: TGTGCCAGCAGCCCGACGGGACAGGGAACGGCTGGCTACACCTTC. The full variable domain, completed using reference TRBV13 and TRBJ1-2, is AAGVIQSPRHLIKEKRETATLKCYPIPRHDTVYWYQQGPGQDPQFLISFYEKMQSDKGSIPDRFSAQQFSDYHSELNMSSLELGDSALYFCASSPTGQGTAGYTFGSGTRLTVV.